Listed here is a single T cell receptor beta chain. The CDR3 runs to 16 residues. Trimming cost V 0 bases and J 0 bases; bases outside gene matches: 2. Germline CDR1 reads LGHNA; CDR2 reads YSLEER. This record belongs to a study of regulatory T cells in long-lasting Graves disease. The time point was: persistent/refractory GD, antithyroid drugs over 5 years with positive TRAb. Isolated PBMC RNA provided the starting material for the TCR library. Arm-PCR with iRepertoire HTBI primers amplified the CDR3 regions for these TCR beta libraries. Using its own MiXCR run on the multiplex PCR reads, TCRdb lists one record per CDR3 protein. There are under 500,000 distinct CDR3 sequences in the sample; less than 25% occur only once, and roughly 20% lies in the top ten.

The receptor was isolated from a female donor with Graves disease. The V call is TRBV4-3, the J call TRBJ1-1, with 9 bases that match TRBD1. The input for sequencing was peripheral blood mononuclear cells (PBMCs), taken when the disease was refractory, from a patient treated with antithyroid drugs. The CDR3 loop is CASSQETGGMNTEAFF. CDR3 DNA: TGCGCCAGCAGCCAAGAGACAGGGGGTATGAACACTGAAGCTTTCTTT.